Sequencing of this T cell receptor beta chain was carried out in a study of molecular identifiers for immune sequencing clone quantification. Whole-study findings and limits: Effector cells kept over 98% of their molecules in clones above 20 RNA copies, while naive cells kept under 1% there. Investigators reportedly could detect spiked Jurkat TCR RNA from one cell among about a million naive cells.

The germline V gene has CDR1 LGHNA and CDR2 YSLEER. CDR3 length: 16 residues. Trimming pared 0 bases from V and 4 bases from J, leaving 13 bases between. Of note for this clonotype: Its antigen remains unidentified.

One entry per CDR3 protein results from TCRdb running MiXCR on the PCR reads. The data hold more than 450,000 distinct CDR3 sequences, with around 23% observed a single time. Isolation of naive CD8 T cells was achieved by sorting on a CD8+CD4-CCR7+CD45RA+ phenotype. The chain carries TRBV4-3 and TRBJ1-3; D is undetermined. This clonotype originated in a human donor in good health. Some libraries in this study had Jurkat cell RNA spiked in. What was sequenced was naive CD8+ T cells from blood, with Jurkat cell RNA spiked in. Documented subset: FACS-sorted CD8+CD4-CCR7+CD45RA+ naive T cells. The CDR3 spells CASSQDKGRGGNTIYF. The DNA of the CDR3 is TGCGCCAGCAGCCAAGATAAGGGCCGCGGAGGAAACACCATATATTTT.